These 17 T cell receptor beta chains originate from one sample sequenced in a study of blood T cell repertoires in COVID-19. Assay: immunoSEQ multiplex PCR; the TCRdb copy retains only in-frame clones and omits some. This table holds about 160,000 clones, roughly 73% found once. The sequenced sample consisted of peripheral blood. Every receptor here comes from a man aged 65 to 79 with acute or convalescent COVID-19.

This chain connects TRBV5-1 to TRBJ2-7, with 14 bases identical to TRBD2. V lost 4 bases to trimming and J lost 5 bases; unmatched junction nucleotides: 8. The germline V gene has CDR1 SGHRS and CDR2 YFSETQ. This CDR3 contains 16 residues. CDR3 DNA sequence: TGCGCCAGCAGCCTTAGGACTAGCGGGAGGAAGGACGAGCAGTACTTC. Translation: CASSLRTSGRKDEQYF. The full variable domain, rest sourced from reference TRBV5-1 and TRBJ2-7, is KAGVTQTPRYLIKTRGQQVTLSCSPISGHRSVSWYQQTPGQGLQFLFEYFSETQRNKGNFPGRFSGRQFSNSRSEMNVSTLELGDSALYLCASSLRTSGRKDEQYFGPGTRLTVT.

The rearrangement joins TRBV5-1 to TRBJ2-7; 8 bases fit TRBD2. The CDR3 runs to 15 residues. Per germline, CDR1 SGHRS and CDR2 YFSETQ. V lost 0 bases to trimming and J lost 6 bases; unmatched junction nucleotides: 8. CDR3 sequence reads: CASSLGTSTIGEQYF. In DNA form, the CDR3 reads TGCGCCAGCAGCTTGGGGACTAGCACGATTGGCGAGCAGTACTTC.

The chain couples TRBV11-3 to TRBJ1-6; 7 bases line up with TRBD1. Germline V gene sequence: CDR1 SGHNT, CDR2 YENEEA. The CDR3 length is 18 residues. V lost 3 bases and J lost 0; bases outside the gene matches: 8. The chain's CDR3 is CASSLEEGASSYNSPLHF. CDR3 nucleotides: TGTGCCAGCAGCTTGGAGGAGGGGGCTAGCTCCTATAATTCACCCCTCCACTTT.

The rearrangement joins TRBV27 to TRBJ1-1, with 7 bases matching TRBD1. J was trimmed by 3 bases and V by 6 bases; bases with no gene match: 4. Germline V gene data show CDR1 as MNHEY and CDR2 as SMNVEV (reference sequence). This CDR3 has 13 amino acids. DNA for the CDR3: TGTGCCAGCAGAGGCACAGGGGACACTGAAGCTTTCTTT. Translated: CASRGTGDTEAFF.

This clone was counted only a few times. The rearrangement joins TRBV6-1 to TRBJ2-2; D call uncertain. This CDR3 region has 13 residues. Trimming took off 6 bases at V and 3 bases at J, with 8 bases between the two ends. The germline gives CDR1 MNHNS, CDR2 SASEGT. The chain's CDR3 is CASRKSYTGELFF. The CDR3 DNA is TGTGCCAGCAGAAAGAGCTACACCGGGGAGCTGTTTTTT.

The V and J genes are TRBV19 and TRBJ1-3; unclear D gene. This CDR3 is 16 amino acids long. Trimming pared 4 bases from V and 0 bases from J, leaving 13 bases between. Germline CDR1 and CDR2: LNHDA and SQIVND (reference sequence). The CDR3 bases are TGTGCCAGTAGTAACTTAGGAGGGAGCTCTGGAAACACCATATATTTT. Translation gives CASSNLGGSSGNTIYF.

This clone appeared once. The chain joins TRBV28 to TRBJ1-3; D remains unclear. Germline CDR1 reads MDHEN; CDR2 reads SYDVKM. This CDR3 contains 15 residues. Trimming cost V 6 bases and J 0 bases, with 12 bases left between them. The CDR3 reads CASRRVPSSGNTIYF. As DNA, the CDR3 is TGTGCCAGCAGGAGGGTGCCGAGCTCTGGAAACACCATATATTTT.

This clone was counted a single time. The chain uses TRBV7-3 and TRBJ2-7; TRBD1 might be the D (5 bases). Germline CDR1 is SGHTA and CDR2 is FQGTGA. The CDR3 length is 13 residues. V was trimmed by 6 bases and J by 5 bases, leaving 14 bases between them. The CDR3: CASRNSLGDEQYF. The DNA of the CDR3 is TGTGCCAGCAGGAATTCCCTAGGGGACGAGCAGTACTTC.

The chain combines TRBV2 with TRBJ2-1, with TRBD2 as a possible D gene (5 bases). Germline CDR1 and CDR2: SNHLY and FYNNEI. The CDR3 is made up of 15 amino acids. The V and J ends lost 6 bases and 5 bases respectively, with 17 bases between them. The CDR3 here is CASRSGGRENNEQFF. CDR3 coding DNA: TGTGCCAGCAGGAGCGGTGGAAGGGAAAACAATGAGCAGTTCTTC.

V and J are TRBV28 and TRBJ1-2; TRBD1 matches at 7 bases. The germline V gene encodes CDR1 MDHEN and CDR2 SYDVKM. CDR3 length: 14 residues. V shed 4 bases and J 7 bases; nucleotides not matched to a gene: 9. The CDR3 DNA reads TGTGCCAGCAGTTCCCCAGGGGGAGGAGGTGGCTACACCTTC. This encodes CASSSPGGGGGYTF.

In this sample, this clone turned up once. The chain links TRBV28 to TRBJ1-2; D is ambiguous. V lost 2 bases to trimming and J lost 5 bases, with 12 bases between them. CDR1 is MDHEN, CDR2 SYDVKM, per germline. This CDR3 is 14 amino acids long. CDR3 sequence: CASSLGEKVYGYTF. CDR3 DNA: TGTGCCAGCAGTTTAGGGGAGAAGGTTTATGGCTACACCTTC.

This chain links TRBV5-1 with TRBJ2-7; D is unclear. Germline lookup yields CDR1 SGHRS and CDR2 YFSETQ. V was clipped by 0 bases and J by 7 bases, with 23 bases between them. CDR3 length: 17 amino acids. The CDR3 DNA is TGCGCCAGCAGCTTGGCCTTTGAATCAGGCCGGCTAAATGAGCAGTACTTC. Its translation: CASSLAFESGRLNEQYF.

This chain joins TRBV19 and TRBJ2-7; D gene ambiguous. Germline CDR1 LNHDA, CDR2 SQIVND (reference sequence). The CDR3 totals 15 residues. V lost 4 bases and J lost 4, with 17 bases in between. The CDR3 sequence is CASSTSAGSSYEQYF. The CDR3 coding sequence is TGTGCCAGTAGTACCTCGGCAGGATCTTCGTACGAGCAGTACTTC.

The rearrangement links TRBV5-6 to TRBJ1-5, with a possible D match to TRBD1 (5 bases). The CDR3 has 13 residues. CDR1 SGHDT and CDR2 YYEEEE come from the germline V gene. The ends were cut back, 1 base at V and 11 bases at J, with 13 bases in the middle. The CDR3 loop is CASSLKPGEAQHF. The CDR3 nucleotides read TGTGCCAGCAGCTTGAAGCCGGGGGAAGCCCAGCATTTT.

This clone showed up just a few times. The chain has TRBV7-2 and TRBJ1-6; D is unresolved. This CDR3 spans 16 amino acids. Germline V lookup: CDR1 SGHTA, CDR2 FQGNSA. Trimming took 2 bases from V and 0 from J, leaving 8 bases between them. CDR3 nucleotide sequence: TGTGCCAGCAGCTTATTACTGAGCTCCTATAATTCACCCCTCCACTTT. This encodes CASSLLLSSYNSPLHF.

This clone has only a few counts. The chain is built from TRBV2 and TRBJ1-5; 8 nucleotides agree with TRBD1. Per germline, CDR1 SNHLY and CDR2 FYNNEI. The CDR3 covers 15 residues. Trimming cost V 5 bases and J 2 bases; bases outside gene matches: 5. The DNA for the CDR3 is TGTGCCAGCAGTAGCGGACAGGGAGGCAATCAGCCCCAGCATTTT. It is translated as CASSSGQGGNQPQHF. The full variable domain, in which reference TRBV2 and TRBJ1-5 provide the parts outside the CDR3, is EPEVTQTPSHQVTQMGQEVILRCVPISNHLYFYWYRQILGQKVEFLVSFYNNEISEKSEIFDDQFSVERPDGSNFTLKIRSTKLEDSAMYFCASSSGQGGNQPQHFGDGTRLSIL.

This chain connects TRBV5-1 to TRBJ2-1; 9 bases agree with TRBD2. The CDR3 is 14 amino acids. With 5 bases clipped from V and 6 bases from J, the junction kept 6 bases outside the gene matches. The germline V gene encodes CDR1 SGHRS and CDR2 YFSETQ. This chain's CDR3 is CASRWGTSSNEQFF. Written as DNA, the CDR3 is TGCGCCAGCAGATGGGGGACTAGCAGCAATGAGCAGTTCTTC.